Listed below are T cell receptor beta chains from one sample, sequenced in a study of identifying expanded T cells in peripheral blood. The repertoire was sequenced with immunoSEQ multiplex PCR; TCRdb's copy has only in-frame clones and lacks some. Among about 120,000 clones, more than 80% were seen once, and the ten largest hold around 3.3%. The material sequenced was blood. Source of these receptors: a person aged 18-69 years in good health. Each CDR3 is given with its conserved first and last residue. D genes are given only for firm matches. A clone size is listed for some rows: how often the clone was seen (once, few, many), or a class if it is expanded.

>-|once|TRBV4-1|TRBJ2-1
CASRSSYNEQFF
TGCGCCAGCAGGAGCTCCTACAATGAGCAGTTCTTC
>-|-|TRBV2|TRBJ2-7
CASSETPNSVVYEQYF
TGTGCCAGCAGTGAAACCCCCAACTCTGTTGTCTACGAGCAGTACTTC
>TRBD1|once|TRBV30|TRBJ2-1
CAWGQGGSYNEQFF
TGTGCCTGGGGACAGGGTGGGTCCTACAATGAGCAGTTCTTC
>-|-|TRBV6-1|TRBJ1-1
CASSLWISEAFF
TGTGCCAGCAGTCTATGGATTTCTGAAGCTTTCTTT
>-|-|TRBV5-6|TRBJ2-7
CASSPSLARRLEQYF
TGTGCCAGCAGCCCCTCACTAGCCCGCCGGCTCGAGCAGTACTTC
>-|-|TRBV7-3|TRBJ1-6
CASSLTGPNSPLHF
TGTGCCAGCAGCTTGACGGGGCCAAATTCACCCCTCCACTTT
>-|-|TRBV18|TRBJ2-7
CASSPSWEQYF
TGTGCCAGCTCACCTAGCTGGGAGCAGTACTTC
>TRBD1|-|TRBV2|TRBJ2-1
CASSEEGGHNEQFF
TGTGCCAGCAGTGAAGAAGGGGGCCACAATGAGCAGTTCTTC
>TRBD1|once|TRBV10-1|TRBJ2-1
CASSEFRDRLREQFF
TGCGCCAGCAGTGAGTTTCGGGACAGGCTGAGAGAGCAGTTCTTC
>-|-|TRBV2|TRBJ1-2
CASSTGLIRGYTF
TGTGCCAGCAGCACAGGGCTGATTCGGGGCTACACCTTC
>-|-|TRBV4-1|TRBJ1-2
CASSRRFRGNVDYGYTF
TGCGCCAGCAGCCGCAGATTCAGGGGCAATGTGGATTATGGCTACACCTTC
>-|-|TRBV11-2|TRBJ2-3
CASSLRIDTQYF
TGTGCCAGCAGCTTACGAATAGATACGCAGTATTTT
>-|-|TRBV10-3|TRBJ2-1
CAISPRQSNQGGYNEQFF
TGTGCCATCAGCCCTAGACAGTCGAATCAGGGGGGCTACAATGAGCAGTTCTTC
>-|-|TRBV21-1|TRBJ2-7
CASSKERQGSYEQYF
TGTGCCAGCAGCAAAGAGCGGCAGGGGTCCTACGAGCAGTACTTC
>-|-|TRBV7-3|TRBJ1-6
CASSLAENSPLHF
TGTGCCAGCAGCCTGGCGGAGAATTCACCCCTCCACTTT
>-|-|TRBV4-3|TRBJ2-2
CASSPPSDTGELFF
TGCGCCAGCAGCCCTCCCTCCGACACCGGGGAGCTGTTTTTT
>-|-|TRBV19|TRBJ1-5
CASSEREFRPQHF
TGTGCCAGTAGCGAAAGGGAGTTCCGGCCCCAGCATTTT
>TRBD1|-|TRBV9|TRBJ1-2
CASSADGQGAIGYTF
TGTGCCAGCAGCGCAGACGGACAGGGGGCGATCGGCTACACCTTC
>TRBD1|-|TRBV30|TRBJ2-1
CAWNARDRGKQFF
TGTGCCTGGAACGCTCGGGACAGGGGAAAGCAGTTCTTC
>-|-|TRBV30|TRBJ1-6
CAWSKQGGVRSPLHF
TGTGCCTGGAGTAAGCAGGGAGGTGTTCGATCACCCCTCCACTTT
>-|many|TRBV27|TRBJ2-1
CASSLQSISSYNEQFF
TGTGCCAGCAGCCTACAGAGCATCAGCTCCTACAATGAGCAGTTCTTC
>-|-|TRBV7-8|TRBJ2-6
CASSLGLLSGANVLTF
TGTGCCAGCAGCTTAGGGTTACTTTCTGGGGCCAACGTCCTGACTTTC
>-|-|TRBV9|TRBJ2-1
CASSDQPPLGDGEQFF
TGTGCCAGCAGCGATCAGCCTCCGCTTGGGGATGGTGAGCAGTTCTTC
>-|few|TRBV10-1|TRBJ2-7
CASSEVGSEQYF
TGCGCCAGCAGTGAGGTTGGGTCCGAGCAGTACTTC
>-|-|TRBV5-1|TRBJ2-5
CASSFDRRETQYF
TGCGCCAGCAGCTTCGACAGGCGGGAGACCCAGTACTTC
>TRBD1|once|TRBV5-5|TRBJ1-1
CASSPDRARGEAFF
TGTGCCAGCAGCCCTGACAGGGCCAGAGGAGAAGCTTTCTTT
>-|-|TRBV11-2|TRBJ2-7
CASSLVTDRAYEQYF
TGTGCCAGCAGCTTAGTGACCGACAGAGCCTACGAGCAGTACTTC
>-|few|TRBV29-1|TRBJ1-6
CSVARDADSPLHF
TGCAGCGTTGCTAGGGATGCGGATTCACCCCTCCACTTT
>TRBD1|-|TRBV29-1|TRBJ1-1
CSVEGSGTGSSTEAFF
TGCAGCGTTGAAGGATCCGGGACAGGGTCGAGCACTGAAGCTTTCTTT
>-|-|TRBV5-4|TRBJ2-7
CASSLNLASKDF
TGTGCCAGCAGCTTGAATTTGGCCTCTAAGGACTTC
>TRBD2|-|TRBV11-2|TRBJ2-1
CASSLIRDYRMNEQFF
TGTGCCAGCAGCTTGATACGGGACTATCGGATGAATGAGCAGTTCTTC
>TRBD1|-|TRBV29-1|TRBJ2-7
CSVRTGGTYEQYF
TGCAGCGTTCGGACAGGGGGGACCTACGAGCAGTACTTC
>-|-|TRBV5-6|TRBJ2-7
CASSPDSSYEQYF
TGTGCCAGCAGTCCAGACAGCTCCTACGAGCAGTACTTC
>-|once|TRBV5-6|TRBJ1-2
CASSLEAAVNYGYTF
TGTGCCAGCAGCTTGGAGGCAGCAGTAAACTATGGCTACACCTTC
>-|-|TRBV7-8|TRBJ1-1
CASSTRPPESEGEAFF
TGTGCCAGCAGCACAAGACCCCCCGAGTCGGAGGGTGAAGCTTTCTTT
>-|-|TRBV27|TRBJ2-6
CASSSRVGANVLTF
TGTGCCAGCAGTTCAAGGGTGGGGGCCAACGTCCTGACTTTC
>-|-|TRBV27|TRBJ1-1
CASSLRQRGTEAFF
TGTGCCAGCAGTTTACGCCAACGGGGTACTGAAGCTTTCTTT
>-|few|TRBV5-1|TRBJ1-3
CASSRDGNTIYF
TGCGCCAGCAGCCGGGACGGAAACACCATATATTTT
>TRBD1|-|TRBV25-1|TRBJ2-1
CASSQPDRGHEQFF
TGTGCCAGCAGCCAACCGGACAGGGGGCATGAGCAGTTCTTC
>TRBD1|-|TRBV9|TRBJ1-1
CASSVGNRGNTEAFF
TGTGCCAGCAGCGTAGGGAACAGGGGTAACACTGAAGCTTTCTTT